The sequence of this TCR beta chain was determined in a study of T-cell memory formation after mild COVID-19. Germline CDR1 SGHVS, CDR2 FQNEAQ. This CDR3 contains 15 residues. V was trimmed by 10 bases and J by 4 bases, leaving 21 bases between them. From the 5' RACE reads, TCRdb called clonotypes with MiXCR, one entry per CDR3 protein. Of 400,000 to 500,000 distinct CDR3 sequences detected, approximately 25% appear once; the ten largest clones hold around 9%. The sequenced sample was PBMCs or a T cell subset sorted from them (not recorded which). This TCR derives from an adult woman who had mild COVID-19 (a few samples of this study predate the infection). Cell type and time point are not known. The V gene is TRBV7-8, the J gene TRBJ2-3; D ambiguous. The CDR3, as DNA: TGTGCCACCTCGTCGGGCTCGCCTCGGGCAGATACGCAGTATTTT. Protein: CATSSGSPRADTQYF.